This T cell receptor (beta chain) was sequenced in a study of monozygotic twins with inflammatory bowel disease. Study results and limitations: IBD patients shared fewer clonotypes with other individuals than healthy twins, especially patients with disease activity signs.

About this clonotype itself: Its specificity is not known.

This CDR3 comprises 15 residues. The germline gives CDR1 MNHEY, CDR2 SVGAGI. TCRdb re-called the 5' RACE reads; every CDR3 protein appears as one record, without DNA. The sample has more than 300,000 distinct CDR3 sequences; the top ten hold 2% to 3%. The sample comprised blood. The source of this sequence is a human donor with ulcerative colitis or Crohn's disease, or a healthy co-twin of an affected twin (not recorded which). This chain links TRBV6-5 with TRBJ2-5; TCRdb proposes TRBD1, but this gene call is untestable without DNA. CDR3 in amino acids: CASIYRDRVYETQYF.